This T cell receptor (beta chain) emerged from a study of blood T cells in healthy people across ages (dated by TCRdb to 2013 to 2016). The study in broad terms: In model experiments, template switching captured about one uniquely barcoded TCR beta cDNA molecule for every two T cells. Four age groups were formed from the donors: young (average about 16 years), middle-aged (approximately 41), aged (roughly 59) and long-lived (82). For two donors (one aged 18 to 30 and one aged 80 or older), the study analyzed two additional independent replicas of 1 million unique cDNA reads from the same blood draw. To track age-related changes in TCR beta repertoire diversity, the study relied on deep sequencing normalized with unique cDNA molecular identifiers. Donors of different ages were randomly distributed across sequencing lanes to avoid experimental bias.

The donors were roughly 40 Caucasian individuals from Russia, aged 6 to 90 years, who were systemically healthy. About 10 milliliters of peripheral blood were collected from each donor into EDTA-treated Vacutainer tubes. Ficoll-Paque density-gradient centrifugation was used to isolate PBMCs, with at least 6.5 million per sample. Trizol reagent was used to extract total RNA from PBMCs, with at least 5 micrograms per sample. Naive CD45RAhigh/CD27high T cell percentages were measured by flow cytometry on a PBMC aliquot from every donor. Overall study results and their limits: Bulk unsorted PBMC profiling prevented conclusive comparison of naive and antigen-experienced compartments. Donor CMV infection status was unknown, potentially confounding age-related changes in expanded clonotypes. Estimates of total diversity based on one million sequenced T cells were regarded as lower bounds and as underestimates. As age increased, observed TCR beta diversity per million T cells dropped in a roughly linear way, and a significant reduction was already evident by age 40. Compared with the aged group, more naive CD4+ T cells, fewer expanded clones and increased TCR diversity were shown by the long-lived group, suggesting age selection. A strong correlation was found between observed TCR beta diversity and the percentage of naive T cells measured by flow cytometry.

The library was built by means of 5' RACE. This sample was sequenced with an Illumina HiSeq 2500. A second PCR of about 7 to 12 cycles was performed with a sample-barcoded 5' primer and a J-beta primer mix. A unique molecular identifier was introduced onto each TCR beta cDNA molecule by a template-switch 5' adaptor carrying 12 random nucleotides. Each sample yielded at least 3 million CDR3-containing paired-end reads. All of the RNA was converted into first-strand cDNA using the Mint cDNA synthesis kit, with a TRBC-specific oligonucleotide serving as the primer. After uracil-DNA glycosylase treatment, a first 18-cycle PCR used universal primers M1SS and BC2_uni_R on all cDNA. The paper's data handling went like this. Normalization of each sample was performed by random selection of 1 million high-quality reads, each carrying a distinct molecular identifier. Instead of being binned into consensus sequences, reads that shared molecular identifiers were thrown out. MiTCR, set to a Q25 quality threshold and the strictest error-elimination algorithm, was used for CDR3 identification, clonotype clustering and error correction. Lower-bound total TCR beta diversity was estimated with a nonparametric unseen species model using Euler transformation. The public reads were reprocessed in TCRdb via fastp at Q25 and MiXCR, keeping in-frame beta chains. Merged by CDR3 protein, the rows form single entries marked with the most common genes and DNA. Here the V and J calls rest on TCRdb's processing, not on the authors' analysis. The sample table records 650,000 to 800,000 distinct CDR3 sequences; around 52% of these occur just once. The top ten clones comprise approximately 15% of the sample.

On this clonotype: Its binding antigen is unknown. No much larger clonotype is one base removed from it; base qualities were not supplied.

From its cysteine to its phenylalanine, the CDR3 spans 13 amino acids. Solely the CDR3 DNA is kept, with 39 bases framed from the first base. V is clipped by 2 bases and J by 7 bases, and the sequence between their germline boundaries is 11 bases long. CDR1 SGHTA and CDR2 FQGNSA are derived from the germline V gene. The rearranged segments are TRBV7-2 and TRBJ1-2; confidence is insufficient to name the D gene. The source is a woman older than 75 in good health. The sample was blood. The CDR3 sequence is CASSLRLPSGYTF. In nucleotide form, the sequence is TGTGCCAGCAGCTTAAGGCTTCCGAGTGGCTACACCTTC.